What follows describes a single TCR beta chain. Its target is unknown. This entry belongs to a study of T cell responses to AZD1222 COVID-19 vaccine. Findings and limits, study-wide: The donor cohort was predominantly white British with a female majority, and clonal diversity may have been underestimated. As reported, nearly half of all spike-specific TCRs target variant regions that are unmutated. Recipients of two AZD1222 doses showed rising Spike-specific TCR breadth and depth.

TCRdb's table, derived via immunoSEQ multiplex PCR, lists solely in-frame clones and lacks some. The top ten clones hold 4.3% of a sample with about 180,000 clones, just under 90% of them seen once. V gave up 1 base and J gave up 6 bases; unmatched junction bases: 10. The CDR3 sequence is 15 residues long. Germline V lookup: CDR1 GTSNPN, CDR2 SVGIG (reference sequence). This sequence was found in an adult who received the MenACWY meningococcal vaccine as a control. The source material was peripheral blood, sampled 28 days after the second dose of the MenACWY control vaccine. The rearrangement links TRBV30 to TRBJ1-1; the match to TRBD1 covers 8 bases. CDR3 sequence: CAWSGEGTGGPEAFF. The CDR3 nucleotides read TGTGCCTGGAGTGGAGAGGGGACAGGTGGTCCTGAAGCTTTCTTT.